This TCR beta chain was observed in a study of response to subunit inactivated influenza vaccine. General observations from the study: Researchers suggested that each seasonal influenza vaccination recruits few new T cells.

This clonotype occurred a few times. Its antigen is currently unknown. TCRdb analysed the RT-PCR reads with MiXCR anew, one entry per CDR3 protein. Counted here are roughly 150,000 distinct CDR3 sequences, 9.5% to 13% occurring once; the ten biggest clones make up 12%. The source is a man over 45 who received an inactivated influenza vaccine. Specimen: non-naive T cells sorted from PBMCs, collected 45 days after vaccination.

The CDR3: CAFRAGTGNVARNTGELFF. The CDR3 DNA reads as TGTGCCTTCAGGGCCGGGACAGGAAATGTTGCCAGAAACACCGGGGAGCTGTTTTTT. The gene calls are TRBV3-1 and TRBJ2-2; TRBD1 agrees at 8 bases. The CDR3 is made up of 19 amino acids. With 11 bases clipped from V and 2 bases from J, the junction kept 22 bases outside the gene matches. Germline values: CDR1 LGHDT, CDR2 YNNKEL (reference sequence).